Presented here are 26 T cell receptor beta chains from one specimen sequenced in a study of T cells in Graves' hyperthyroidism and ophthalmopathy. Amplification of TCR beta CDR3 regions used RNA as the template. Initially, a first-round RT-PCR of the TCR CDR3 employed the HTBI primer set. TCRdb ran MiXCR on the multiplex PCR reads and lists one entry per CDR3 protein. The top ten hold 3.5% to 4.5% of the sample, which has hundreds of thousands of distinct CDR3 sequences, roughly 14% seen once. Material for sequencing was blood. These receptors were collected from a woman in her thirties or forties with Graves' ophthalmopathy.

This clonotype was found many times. The chain's CDR3 is CASSFGRGGSYEQYF. Written as DNA, the CDR3 is TGTGCCAGCAGCTTTGGCAGGGGTGGGTCCTACGAGCAGTACTTC. The rearrangement links TRBV11-2 to TRBJ2-7, with D tentatively TRBD1 (6 bases). This CDR3 has 15 amino acids. Germline V gene sequence: CDR1 SGHAT, CDR2 FQNNGV. With 3 bases removed from V and 1 base from J, the gap between germline ends came to 13 bases.

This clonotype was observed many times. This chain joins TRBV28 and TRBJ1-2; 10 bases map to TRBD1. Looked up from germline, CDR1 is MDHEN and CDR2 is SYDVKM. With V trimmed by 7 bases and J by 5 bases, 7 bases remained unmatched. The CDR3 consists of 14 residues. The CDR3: CASTFGQGEYGYTF. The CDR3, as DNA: TGTGCCAGCACCTTCGGACAGGGGGAATATGGCTACACCTTC.

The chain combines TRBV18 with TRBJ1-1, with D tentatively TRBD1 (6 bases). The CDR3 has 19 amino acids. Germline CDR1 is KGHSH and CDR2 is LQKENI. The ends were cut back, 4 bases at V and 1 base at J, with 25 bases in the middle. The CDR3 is CASSRVLSLMGAGNTEAFF. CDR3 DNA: TGTGCCAGCTCACGAGTTTTAAGTTTGATGGGGGCTGGGAACACTGAAGCTTTCTTT.

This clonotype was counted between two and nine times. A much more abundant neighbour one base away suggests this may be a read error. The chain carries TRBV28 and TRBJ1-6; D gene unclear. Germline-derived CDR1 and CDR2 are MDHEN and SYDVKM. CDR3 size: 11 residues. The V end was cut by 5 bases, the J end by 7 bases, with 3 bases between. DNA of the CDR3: TGTGCCAGCAGTCCCAATTCACCCCTCCACTTT. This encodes CASSPNSPLHF.

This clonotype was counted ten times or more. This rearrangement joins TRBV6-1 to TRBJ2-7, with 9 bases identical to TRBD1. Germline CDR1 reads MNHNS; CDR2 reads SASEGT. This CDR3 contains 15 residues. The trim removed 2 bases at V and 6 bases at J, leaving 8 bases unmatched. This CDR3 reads CASSELGTGSREQYF. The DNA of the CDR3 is TGTGCCAGCAGTGAACTCGGGACAGGGTCTCGCGAGCAGTACTTC.

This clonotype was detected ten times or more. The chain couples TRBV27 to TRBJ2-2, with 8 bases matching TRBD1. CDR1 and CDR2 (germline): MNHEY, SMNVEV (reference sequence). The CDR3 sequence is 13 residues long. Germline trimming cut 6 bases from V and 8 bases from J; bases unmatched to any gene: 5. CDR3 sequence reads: CASSRTGLGELFF. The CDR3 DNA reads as TGTGCCAGCAGCCGGACAGGGTTGGGGGAGCTGTTTTTT.

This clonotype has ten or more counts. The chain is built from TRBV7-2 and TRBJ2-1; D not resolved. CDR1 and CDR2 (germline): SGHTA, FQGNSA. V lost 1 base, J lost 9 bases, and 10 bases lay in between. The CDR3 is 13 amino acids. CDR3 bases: TGTGCCAGCAGCTTAGGACCGAACCTTGAGCAGTTCTTC. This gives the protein CASSLGPNLEQFF.

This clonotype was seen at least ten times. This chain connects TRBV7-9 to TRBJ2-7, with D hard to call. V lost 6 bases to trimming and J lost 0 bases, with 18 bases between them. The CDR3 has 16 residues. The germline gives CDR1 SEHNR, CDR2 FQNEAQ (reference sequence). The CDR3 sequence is CASSLGVETISYEQYF. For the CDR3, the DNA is TGTGCCAGCAGTTTGGGCGTAGAGACGATCTCCTACGAGCAGTACTTC.

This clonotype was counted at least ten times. The CDR3 DNA reads TGTGCCAGCAGCTTATCCGGGGGTCCCTATGGCTACACCTTC. It encodes CASSLSGGPYGYTF. The J gene is TRBJ1-2, the V gene TRBV7-3, with D perhaps matching TRBD1 (5 bases). Germline CDR1 reads SGHTA; CDR2 reads FQGTGA. The CDR3 runs to 14 residues. V was shortened by 2 bases and J by 4 bases, with 11 bases between the two germline ends. Supplemented by reference TRBV7-3 and TRBJ1-2, the full variable domain reads GAGVSQTPSNKVTEKGKYVELRCDPISGHTALYWYRQSLGQGPEFLIYFQGTGAADDSGLPNDRFFAVRPEGSVSTLKIQRTERGDSAVYLCASSLSGGPYGYTFGSGTRLTVV.

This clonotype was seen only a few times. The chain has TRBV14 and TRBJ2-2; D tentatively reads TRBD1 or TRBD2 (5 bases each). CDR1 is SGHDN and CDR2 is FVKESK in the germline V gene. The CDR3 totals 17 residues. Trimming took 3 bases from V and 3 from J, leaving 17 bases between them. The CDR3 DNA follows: TGTGCCAGCAGCCAGGCTCCCGGGACGGGCGACACCGGGGAGCTGTTTTTT. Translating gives CASSQAPGTGDTGELFF.

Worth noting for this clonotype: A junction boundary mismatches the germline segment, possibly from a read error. CDR3 bases: TGTGCCAGCAGTATACGGAATTACAGGGGATACGAGCGGTACTTC. This encodes CASSIRNYRGYERYF. The chain joins TRBV2 to TRBJ2-7, with 7 bases matching TRBD1. The CDR3 is 15 residues long. Germline CDR1 reads SNHLY; CDR2 reads FYNNEI.

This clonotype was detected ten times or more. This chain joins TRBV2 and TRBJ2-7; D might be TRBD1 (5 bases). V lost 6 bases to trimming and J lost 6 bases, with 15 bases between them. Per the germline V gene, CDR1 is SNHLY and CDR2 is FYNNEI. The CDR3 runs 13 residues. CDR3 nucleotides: TGTGCCAGCAGAAAAAGGACACCTTCCGAGCAGTACTTC. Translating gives CASRKRTPSEQYF.

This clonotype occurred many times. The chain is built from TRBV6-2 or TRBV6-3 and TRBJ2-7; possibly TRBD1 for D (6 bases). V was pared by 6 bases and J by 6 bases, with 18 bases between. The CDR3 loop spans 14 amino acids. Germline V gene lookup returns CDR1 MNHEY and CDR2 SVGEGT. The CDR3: CASSRDTTSTEQYF. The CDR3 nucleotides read TGTGCCAGCAGCCGGGACACTACTTCTACCGAGCAGTACTTC.

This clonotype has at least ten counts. The CDR3 sequence: CASSEDRDTTGELFF. CDR3 nucleotide sequence: TGTGCCAGCAGTGAAGATAGGGACACCACCGGGGAGCTGTTTTTT. This rearrangement joins TRBV2 to TRBJ2-2, with D maybe TRBD1 (6 bases). Trimming took off 1 base at V and 4 bases at J, with 10 bases between the two ends. In germline, CDR1 is SNHLY, CDR2 FYNNEI. This CDR3 region has 15 residues.

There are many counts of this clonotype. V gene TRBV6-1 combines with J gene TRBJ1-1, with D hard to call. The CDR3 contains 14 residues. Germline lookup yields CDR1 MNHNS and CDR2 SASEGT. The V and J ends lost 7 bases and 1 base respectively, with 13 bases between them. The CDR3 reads CASNLRPANTEAFF. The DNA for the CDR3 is TGTGCCAGCAATCTCCGGCCAGCGAACACTGAAGCTTTCTTT.

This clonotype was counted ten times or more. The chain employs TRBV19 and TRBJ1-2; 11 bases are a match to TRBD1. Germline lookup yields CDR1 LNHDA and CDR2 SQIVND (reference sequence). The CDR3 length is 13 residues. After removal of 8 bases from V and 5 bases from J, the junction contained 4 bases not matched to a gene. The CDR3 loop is CASAWDRGYGYTF. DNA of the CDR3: TGTGCCAGTGCCTGGGACAGGGGGTATGGCTACACCTTC. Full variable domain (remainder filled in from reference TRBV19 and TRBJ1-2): DGGITQSPKYLFRKEGQNVTLSCEQNLNHDAMYWYRQDPGQGLRLIYYSQIVNDFQKGDIAEGYSVSREKKESFPLTVTSAQKNPTAFYLCASAWDRGYGYTFGSGTRLTVV.

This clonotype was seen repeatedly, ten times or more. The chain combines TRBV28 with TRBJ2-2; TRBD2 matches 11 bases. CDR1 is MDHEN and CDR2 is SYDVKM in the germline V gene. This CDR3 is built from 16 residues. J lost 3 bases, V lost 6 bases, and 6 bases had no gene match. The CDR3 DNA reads TGTGCCAGCAGGTCGGGGACTAGCGGTTACACCGGGGAGCTGTTTTTT. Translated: CASRSGTSGYTGELFF.

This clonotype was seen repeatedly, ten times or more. The CDR3 sequence is CSAFAHQGKNTEAFF. In DNA form, the CDR3 reads TGCAGCGCGTTTGCCCATCAGGGGAAGAACACTGAAGCTTTCTTT. The J gene is TRBJ1-1, the V gene TRBV29-1, with D maybe TRBD1 (6 bases). V gave up 7 bases and J gave up 1 base, with 19 bases separating them. Germline loops: CDR1 SQVTM, CDR2 ANQGSEA. The CDR3 sequence is 15 residues long.

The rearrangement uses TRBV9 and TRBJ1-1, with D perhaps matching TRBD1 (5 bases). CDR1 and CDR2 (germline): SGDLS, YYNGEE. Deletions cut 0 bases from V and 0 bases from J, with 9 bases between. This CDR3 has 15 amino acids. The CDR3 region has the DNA TGTGCCAGCAGCGTAGACAGGACAATGAACACTGAAGCTTTCTTT. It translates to CASSVDRTMNTEAFF.

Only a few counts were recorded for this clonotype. CDR3 sequence (DNA): TGTGCCTGGACTTGGGGGATGGGACGGCCGAACACTGAAGCTTTCTTT. This codes for CAWTWGMGRPNTEAFF. This chain links TRBV30 with TRBJ1-1, with D perhaps matching TRBD1 (5 bases). The germline V gene encodes CDR1 GTSNPN and CDR2 SVGIG (reference sequence). The CDR3 consists of 16 residues. With 4 bases removed from V and 1 base from J, the gap between germline ends came to 19 bases. Full variable domain (outside the CDR3, taken from reference TRBV30 and TRBJ1-1): SQTIHQWPATLVQPVGSPLSLECTVEGTSNPNLYWYRQAAGRGLQLLFYSVGIGQISSEVPQNLSASRPQDRQFILSSKKLLLSDSGFYLCAWTWGMGRPNTEAFFGQGTRLTVV.

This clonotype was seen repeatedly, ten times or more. The CDR3 loop is CASSPKAVSGTEAFF. The CDR3 DNA follows: TGTGCCAGCAGCCCCAAGGCAGTATCGGGCACTGAAGCTTTCTTT. This chain joins TRBV14 and TRBJ1-1, with D unresolved. V was shortened by 4 bases and J by 4 bases, with 16 bases between the two germline ends. This CDR3 contains 15 residues. Germline V gene lookup returns CDR1 SGHDN and CDR2 FVKESK. Full variable domain (outside the CDR3, taken from reference TRBV14 and TRBJ1-1): EAGVTQFPSHSVIEKGQTVTLRCDPISGHDNLYWYRRVMGKEIKFLLHFVKESKQDESGMPNNRFLAERTGGTYSTLKVQPAELEDSGVYFCASSPKAVSGTEAFFGQGTRLTVV.

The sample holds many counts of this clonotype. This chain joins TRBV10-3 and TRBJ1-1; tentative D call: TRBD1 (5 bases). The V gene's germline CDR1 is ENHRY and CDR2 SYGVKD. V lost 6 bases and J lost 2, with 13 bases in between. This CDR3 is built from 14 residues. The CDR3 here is CAIRITGDNTEAFF. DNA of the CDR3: TGTGCCATCAGGATAACAGGCGATAACACTGAAGCTTTCTTT.

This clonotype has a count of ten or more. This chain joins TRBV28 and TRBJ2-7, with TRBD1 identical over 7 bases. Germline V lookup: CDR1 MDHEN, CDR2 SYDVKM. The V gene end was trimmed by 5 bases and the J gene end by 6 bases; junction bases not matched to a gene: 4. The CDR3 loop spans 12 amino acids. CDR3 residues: CASSAQGFEQYF. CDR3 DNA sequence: TGTGCCAGCAGTGCACAGGGGTTCGAGCAGTACTTC. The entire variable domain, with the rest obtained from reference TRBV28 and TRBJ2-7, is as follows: DVKVTQSSRYLVKRTGEKVFLECVQDMDHENMFWYRQDPGLGLRLIYFSYDVKMKEKGDIPEGYSVSREKKERFSLILESASTNQTSMYLCASSAQGFEQYFGPGTRLTVT.

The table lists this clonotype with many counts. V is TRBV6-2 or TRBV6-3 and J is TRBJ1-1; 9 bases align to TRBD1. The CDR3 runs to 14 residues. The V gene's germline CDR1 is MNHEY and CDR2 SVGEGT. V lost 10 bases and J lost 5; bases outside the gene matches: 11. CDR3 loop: CATEQGQGQTEAFF. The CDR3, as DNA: TGTGCCACAGAACAGGGACAGGGCCAAACTGAAGCTTTCTTT.

Here the CDR3 DNA reads TGTGCCAGCAGCTCCCGCCAAGTCCAGTACTTC. As protein: CASSSRQVQYF. The rearrangement joins TRBV7-6 to TRBJ2-5; D gene uncertain. Trimming shortened V by 4 bases and J by 10 bases, and 10 bases separated the two germline ends. The CDR3 contains 11 residues. Germline lookup yields CDR1 SGHVS and CDR2 FNYEAQ.

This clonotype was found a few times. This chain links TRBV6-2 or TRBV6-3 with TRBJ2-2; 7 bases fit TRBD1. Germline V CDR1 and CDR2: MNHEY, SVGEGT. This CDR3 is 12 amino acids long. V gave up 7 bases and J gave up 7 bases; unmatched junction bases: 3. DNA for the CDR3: TGTGCCAGCACCACAGGGGTCGGGGAGCTGTTTTTT. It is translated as CASTTGVGELFF.